This is a list of T cell receptor beta chains from one sample in a study of cytomegalovirus exposure and HLA in healthy donors. The assay was immunoSEQ multiplex PCR, and TCRdb's table has in-frame clones only and misses some. The sample lists about 180,000 clones, about three quarters seen once, with around 3.5% in the top ten. The sample was PBMCs. The receptors were gathered from a woman aged 60-75 years in good health and CMV-seropositive. Each CDR3 is given with its conserved first and last residue. The D gene is left open where the match is weak. Not all rows give a size; the values are once, few, many and, for expanded clones, a class.

.	TRBD1	TRBV5-5	14	TRBJ1-1	CASSSGQMNTEAFF	TGTGCCAGCAGCTCGGGACAGATGAACACTGAAGCTTTCTTT
.	.	TRBV5-1	12	TRBJ2-3	CASSLRGDTQYF	TGCGCCAGCAGCCTTCGGGGTGATACGCAGTATTTT
.	TRBD1	TRBV5-1	14	TRBJ1-1	CASRQLTGGTEAFF	TGCGCCAGCAGACAACTCACAGGGGGCACTGAAGCTTTCTTT
.	.	TRBV2	13	TRBJ2-4	CASSVQGRNSQYF	TGTGCCAGCAGTGTTCAGGGAAGAAACAGTCAGTACTTC
.	.	TRBV7-8	14	TRBJ2-1	CASSSPGGLNEQFF	TGTGCCAGCAGCTCCCCGGGGGGCCTTAATGAGCAGTTCTTC
.	TRBD2	TRBV2	16	TRBJ2-1	CASSSHTSGGNNEQFF	TGTGCCAGCAGTTCCCATACTAGCGGGGGGAACAATGAGCAGTTCTTC
.	TRBD1	TRBV11-2	18	TRBJ1-2	CASSLVARDRFSFYGYTF	TGTGCCAGCAGCTTAGTCGCCCGGGACAGGTTTAGTTTCTATGGCTACACCTTC
.	TRBD1	TRBV6-6	14	TRBJ2-2	CASSYTGGSGELFF	TGTGCCAGCAGTTACACAGGGGGCTCCGGGGAGCTGTTTTTT
.	TRBD2	TRBV11-2	19	TRBJ2-3	CASSLRDVAGTASTDTQYF	TGTGCCAGCAGCTTAAGAGATGTAGCGGGGACGGCTAGCACAGATACGCAGTATTTT
few	TRBD2	TRBV7-9	14	TRBJ2-7	CASGSGSHSYEQYF	TGTGCCAGCGGAAGCGGGAGTCACTCCTACGAGCAGTACTTC
.	TRBD1	TRBV18	14	TRBJ1-4	CASSPGQGPEKLFF	TGTGCCAGCTCACCAGGACAGGGACCTGAAAAACTGTTTTTT
once	.	TRBV12-2	15	TRBJ1-1	CASRSFYRGGTKAFF	TGTGCAAGTCGCTCGTTTTACCGGGGGGGAACCAAAGCTTTCTTT
.	TRBD2	TRBV11-3	18	TRBJ2-2	CASSLDPRLAENTGELFF	TGTGCCAGCAGCTTAGATCCCCGACTAGCGGAGAACACCGGGGAGCTGTTTTTT
.	TRBD1	TRBV7-3	15	TRBJ2-1	CASSSGTGAQGEQFF	TGTGCCAGCAGCTCCGGGACAGGGGCACAGGGTGAGCAGTTCTTC
once	.	TRBV19	13	TRBJ2-3	CASSGTSTDTQYF	TGTGCCAGTAGTGGGACTAGCACAGATACGCAGTATTTT
.	.	TRBV12-5	15	TRBJ2-2	CASTTGGPNTGELFF	TGTGCTAGTACCACCGGGGGGCCGAACACCGGGGAGCTGTTTTTT
.	.	TRBV19	14	TRBJ1-5	CASSIRGPGQPQHF	TGTGCCAGTAGTATCAGAGGGCCCGGTCAGCCCCAGCATTTT